The T cell receptor beta chain described here comes from a study of spatial heterogeneity in lung cancer (dated by TCRdb to the late 2010s). A note on the overall study: Beta-chain transcripts were consistently detected in greater numbers than alpha-chain transcripts, which likely reflects a higher abundance of beta-chain transcripts. In the raw uncorrected reads, each unique combination of TCR and UMI appeared more than ten times on average. In non-small cell lung cancer, the study made a quantitative comparison of TCR alpha and beta repertoires among multiple tumor regions, matched nontumor lung and blood. TCR repertoire features were related to nonsynonymous mutation counts determined by whole-exome sequencing of tumor tissue. At surgery, fewer than 250 tumor regions, 61 to 65 matched nontumor lung samples and 56 PBMC samples were TCR-sequenced for both alpha and beta chains. Results the study describes overall, beyond this receptor: Ubiquitous expanded tumor TCRs showed up in blood more often at tumor resection than at routine follow-up. Additional single-cell paired TCR alpha and beta sequencing was considered necessary to confirm, at a functional level, the hypothesis that regional TCRs recognize regional mutations.

The CDR3 numbers 13 residues from cysteine through phenylalanine. The read is trimmed to its CDR3 DNA, 39 bases read in frame from base 1. CDR1 and CDR2 were assigned from the germline V gene (reference sequence) as SGHKS and YYEKEE. V loses 3 bases of germline sequence and J loses 2 bases, and the interval between the two ends is 5 bases. Libraries were built with 5' RACE. The data were produced on a NextSeq 500. In the TCR library protocol, a unique molecular identifier was attached to each TCR cDNA molecule so that PCR and sequencing errors could be corrected. In the authors' own workflow: TCR identification, UMI-based error correction and CDR3 extraction were performed with Decombinator tools. Expanded TCRs were defined as those above a frequency of 2 per 1,000, corresponding to the top 1% of the tumor frequency distribution. Rényi diversity was computed with the R vegan package after subsampling each repertoire 100 times to 5,000 TCRs. To build CDR3 similarity networks, amino acid triplet string-kernel similarity was used, and CDR3s were connected when their pairwise similarity was above 0.82. The public reads were reprocessed in TCRdb via fastp at Q25 and MiXCR, keeping in-frame beta chains. All rows with the same CDR3 protein become a single entry with the most common DNA and genes. These V and J calls originate from TCRdb's pipeline instead of the authors' own analysis. Here the sample has over 7,500 distinct CDR3 sequences; 8.5% to 10% occur a single time. The ten largest clonotypes hold 45% to 55% of the sample.

This clonotype was recorded many times. What this receptor recognizes is not known. Base qualities are not provided; no much larger clone lies one nucleotide away. What this sample's time point label stands for: sample taken at primary tumor resection. Samples were obtained from about 75 patients with early-stage, untreated non-small cell lung cancer from the lung TRACERx cohort. For TCR sequencing, whole RNA was extracted from tumor and nontumor lung tissue, or from cryopreserved PBMC samples, and no cell sorting was done. Patients were selected for TCR sequencing only if sufficient RNA was available from at least two tumor regions.

The sample in question was PBMCs, obtained at surgery. This receptor was identified in a male donor with early-stage non-small cell lung cancer. Rearrangement joined TRBV5-5 to TRBJ2-2, and perhaps TRBD2 as D gene, on 5 matching bases. In nucleotide form, the sequence is TGTGCCAGCAGCTCTAGCAACACCGGGGAGCTGTTTTTT. This sequence encodes CASSSSNTGELFF.